These 5 T cell receptor beta chains originate from one sample sequenced in a study of immune evolution from preneoplasia to lung adenocarcinoma. The assay was immunoSEQ multiplex PCR, and TCRdb's table has in-frame clones only and misses some. The data show 15,000 to 20,000 clones, with less than 90% seen just once and just over 2.5% held by the top ten. The sample comprised FFPE invasive lung adenocarcinoma tissue. These receptors all stem from a person aged 70 to 85 with invasive lung adenocarcinoma.

This clone turned up a few times. This sequence joins TRBV11-2 and TRBJ2-1, with TRBD1 matching 8 bases. CDR3 length: 15 residues. V lost 0 bases, J lost 4 bases, and 2 bases stayed unmatched. Germline V gene data show CDR1 as SGHAT and CDR2 as FQNNGV. CDR3 sequence (DNA): TGTGCCAGCAGCTTAGAGGGACAGGCTTACAATGAGCAGTTCTTC. Protein: CASSLEGQAYNEQFF.

The chain has TRBV18 and TRBJ2-5, with 10 nucleotides matching TRBD1. Looked up from germline, CDR1 is KGHSH and CDR2 is LQKENI. The CDR3 is 22 amino acids. With V trimmed by 0 bases and J by 2 bases, 21 bases remained unmatched. This CDR3 is CASSPPAGTGVSRVKLQETQYF. The CDR3 bases are TGTGCCAGCTCACCACCGGCCGGGACAGGGGTCTCTCGTGTAAAACTTCAAGAGACCCAGTACTTC.

This chain uses TRBV7-9 with TRBJ2-7; TRBD2 matches at 14 bases. Germline values: CDR1 SEHNR, CDR2 FQNEAQ (reference sequence). Losses at the gene ends were 5 bases for V and 6 bases for J; bases not matched to a gene: 6. The length of the CDR3 is 15 residues. CDR3: CASSQGGLAGAEQYF. The CDR3 DNA is TGTGCCAGCAGCCAAGGGGGACTAGCGGGAGCCGAGCAGTACTTC.

The rearrangement uses TRBV13 and TRBJ2-1; D ambiguous. Trimming left V 5 bases short and J 0 bases short, with 11 bases between. The CDR3 runs 15 residues. Per the germline V gene, CDR1 is PRHDT and CDR2 is FYEKMQ (reference sequence). In DNA form, the CDR3 reads TGTGCCAGCAGCCTAAGTCCGAACTCCTACAATGAGCAGTTCTTC. Protein product: CASSLSPNSYNEQFF.

J is TRBJ2-7 and V is TRBV11-2; 7 bases map to TRBD2. The CDR3 sequence is 13 residues long. In germline, CDR1 is SGHAT, CDR2 FQNNGV. V shed 8 bases and J 1 base; nucleotides not matched to a gene: 5. This chain's CDR3 is CASRRGSSYEQYF. CDR3 coding DNA: TGTGCCAGCCGGCGGGGGTCTTCCTACGAGCAGTACTTC.